The present entry profiles one T cell receptor (beta chain) with its context. As yet, its antigen is unknown. These data come from a study of untreated major depressive disorder. Study outcomes and limitations: Compared with controls, depressed patients showed more TRBV05-01 (Vbeta 5.1) usage in CD4+ T cells.

CDR1 is MNHNS, CDR2 SASEGT, per germline. V lost 7 bases and J lost 5; bases outside the gene matches: 9. The CDR3 loop spans 15 amino acids. The repertoire was sequenced with immunoSEQ multiplex PCR; TCRdb's copy has only in-frame clones and lacks some. The table has approximately 15,000 clones, around 90% seen once. The chain joins TRBV6-1 to TRBJ1-5; 9 positions agree with TRBD1. The sequencing sample was made of CD4+ T cells from PBMCs. This sequence originates from a man in his thirties or forties with major depressive disorder. The CDR3 loop is CASKGRGQGDQPQHF. CDR3 sequence (DNA): TGTGCCAGCAAAGGAAGGGGACAGGGTGATCAGCCCCAGCATTTT.